The 6 T cell receptor beta chains in this list originate from one sample, sequenced in a study of blood T cell repertoires in COVID-19. Using immunoSEQ multiplex PCR, the repertoire was profiled, and TCRdb retains in-frame clones only, with some absent. The top ten clones hold approximately 12% of a sample with some 210,000 clones, 82% of them seen once. The sample comprised peripheral blood. The origin of the receptors is a woman between 40 and 55 years old with acute or convalescent COVID-19.

The CDR3 sequence: CASSEAPGSGSYEQYF. For the CDR3, the DNA is TGTGCCAGCAGTGAAGCGCCGGGGTCGGGGAGCTACGAGCAGTACTTC. The rearrangement links TRBV6-1 to TRBJ2-7; a possible D gene is TRBD2 (5 bases). Germline assignment: CDR1 MNHNS and CDR2 SASEGT. The CDR3 runs to 16 residues. V lost 0 bases, J lost 3 bases, and 15 bases lay in between.

The chain joins TRBV4-1 to TRBJ1-1; TRBD1 agrees at 8 bases. From germline, CDR1 is MGHRA and CDR2 YSYEKL. The CDR3 covers 15 residues. V lost 1 base to trimming and J lost 1 base; unmatched junction nucleotides: 2. The CDR3 sequence is CASSQAGTGNTEAFF. CDR3 bases: TGCGCCAGCAGCCAAGCAGGGACAGGGAACACTGAAGCTTTCTTT.

V and J are TRBV11-1 and TRBJ2-5; no clear D. Germline loops: CDR1 SGHAT, CDR2 FQDESV (reference sequence). Trimming took off 5 bases at V and 5 bases at J, with 9 bases between the two ends. The CDR3 extends over 12 amino acids. The chain's CDR3 is CASSRSRETQYF. The CDR3 DNA reads as TGTGCCAGCAGCCGGAGTAGGGAGACCCAGTACTTC.

The V call is TRBV5-6, the J call TRBJ1-2; D may be TRBD1 (6 bases). Germline loops: CDR1 SGHDT, CDR2 YYEEEE. The germline V and J ends were trimmed by 0 bases and 3 bases, with 12 bases remaining between them. The CDR3 is 15 amino acids. The CDR3: CASSLAGVVYYGYTF. The CDR3 DNA reads as TGTGCCAGCAGCTTGGCAGGGGTGGTTTACTATGGCTACACCTTC. The full variable domain, rest sourced from reference TRBV5-6 and TRBJ1-2, is DAGVTQSPTHLIKTRGQQVTLRCSPKSGHDTVSWYQQALGQGPQFIFQYYEEEERQRGNFPDRFSGHQFPNYSSELNVNALLLGDSALYLCASSLAGVVYYGYTFGSGTRLTVV.

The J gene is TRBJ1-6, the V gene TRBV20-1; no firm D call. V lost 6 bases, J lost 16 bases, and 16 bases lay in between. The CDR3 runs 11 residues. Germline V CDR1 and CDR2: DFQATT, SNEGSKA (reference sequence). The CDR3 loop reads CSAALDYVLHF. CDR3 sequence (DNA): TGCAGTGCCGCCCTGGACTATGTGCTCCACTTT.

This clone has more than one count but fewer than ten. The chain couples TRBV2 to TRBJ1-1; TRBD1 matches 9 bases. With V trimmed by 6 bases and J by 4 bases, 6 bases remained unmatched. The germline gives CDR1 SNHLY, CDR2 FYNNEI. The CDR3 has 14 amino acids. The CDR3 reads CASSLTGGGTEAFF. CDR3 nucleotides: TGTGCCAGCAGCCTCACAGGGGGCGGCACTGAAGCTTTCTTT.